Following are 10 T cell receptor beta chains from one sample sequenced in a study of shared clonotypes between healthy human individuals. Libraries were prepared by immunoSEQ multiplex PCR; TCRdb keeps only in-frame clonotypes and omits some of them. Among about a million clones listed, around 77% were seen once. The sample consisted of memory CD4+ T cells from PBMCs. Regarding subset: CD45RA-negative fraction. Receptor source: a man in his late teens or twenties in good health. Some clones in this sample may be carry-over from other donors' samples.

The chain combines TRBV7-9 with TRBJ2-5, with TRBD1 identical over 8 bases. The V segment lost 4 bases and the J segment 3 bases; nucleotides outside the gene matches: 7. Germline V gene sequence: CDR1 SEHNR, CDR2 FQNEAQ (reference sequence). This CDR3 comprises 15 residues. The CDR3 loop reads CASSSRPGGEETQYF. The CDR3 DNA follows: TGTGCCAGCAGCTCCCGACCAGGGGGCGAAGAGACCCAGTACTTC.

The genes are TRBV7-8 and TRBJ2-3; tentatively, D is TRBD2 (6 bases). Germline CDR1 is SGHVS and CDR2 is FQNEAQ. V lost 11 bases to trimming and J lost 3 bases, with 15 bases between them. The CDR3 sequence is 13 residues long. The CDR3 DNA is TGTGCCTCACGGGCGGGGATTACAGATACGCAGTATTTT. This translates into CASRAGITDTQYF.

The V and J genes are TRBV6-1 and TRBJ2-2; D ambiguous. Germline lookup yields CDR1 MNHNS and CDR2 SASEGT. Between the trimmed V and J ends, which lost 6 bases and 2 bases, there was a span of 13 bases. The CDR3 is made up of 15 amino acids. The DNA of the CDR3 is TGTGCCAGCAGCTTACAGACGGCAAACACCGGGGAGCTGTTTTTT. Translated, it gives CASSLQTANTGELFF.

V is TRBV5-4 and J is TRBJ1-1, with TRBD1 identical over 10 bases. The CDR3 runs to 16 residues. Germline V gene lookup returns CDR1 SGHNT and CDR2 YYREEE (reference sequence). V lost 4 bases and J lost 3; bases outside the gene matches: 9. CDR3 loop: CASSDPRTGGHTEAFF. CDR3 DNA: TGTGCCAGCAGCGATCCCCGGACAGGGGGGCACACTGAAGCTTTCTTT.

The chain recombines TRBV4-1 with TRBJ2-7, with TRBD1 matching over 9 bases. There are 16 residues in the CDR3. After removal of 1 base from V and 3 bases from J, the junction contained 7 bases not matched to a gene. The germline gives CDR1 MGHRA, CDR2 YSYEKL. The CDR3 DNA is TGCGCCAGCAGCCAAGGGTCCGGGACAGGGCTCTACGAGCAGTACTTC. As protein: CASSQGSGTGLYEQYF.

This clone appeared once. The V gene is TRBV11-2, the J gene TRBJ2-3; D is unclear. CDR1 is SGHAT and CDR2 is FQNNGV in the germline V gene. V lost 2 bases and J lost 7, with 10 bases in between. This CDR3 comprises 13 residues. DNA for the CDR3: TGTGCCAGCAGCTTAATACGCGCGAATACGCAGTATTTT. This translates into CASSLIRANTQYF.

Notes on this clone: A far larger clone is one base from this, pointing to a likely read error. This chain joins TRBV20-1 and TRBJ1-2; D possibly corresponds to TRBD1 (5 bases). Germline V lookup: CDR1 DFQATT, CDR2 SNEGSKA (reference sequence). The CDR3 is 11 residues long. V lost 5 bases, J lost 3 bases, and 7 bases lay in between. The CDR3: CSAGADYGYTF. CDR3 in DNA: TGCAGTGCTGGGGCAGACTATGGCTACACCTTC.

The chain recombines TRBV20-1 with TRBJ2-7, with D tentatively TRBD2 (6 bases). Trimming cost V 6 bases and J 9 bases, with 12 bases left between them. This CDR3 spans 10 amino acids. Germline V gene data show CDR1 as DFQATT and CDR2 as SNEGSKA (reference sequence). Written as DNA, the CDR3 is TGCAGTGCCGCCCCCGGGAGGCAGTACTTC. It specifies CSAAPGRQYF.

A word on this clone: At one boundary the junction diverges from the germline segment, which might be a read error. The CDR3 coding sequence is TGTGCCAGCAGCTCACTCCGGGACCATTGCTTC. It codes for CASSSLRDHCF. This sequence joins TRBV9 and TRBJ1-2, with D maybe TRBD1 (5 bases). CDR3 length: 11 amino acids. Germline V lookup: CDR1 SGDLS, CDR2 YYNGEE.

This clone was detected once. One end of the junction is discordant with germline, which a read error may explain. The chain combines TRBV6-6 with TRBJ1-1, with no clear D. The V gene's germline CDR1 is MNHNY and CDR2 SVGAGI (reference sequence). This CDR3 comprises 14 residues. The CDR3 region has the DNA TGTGCCAGCGGGGATGGAGCCATGAACCCTGAAGCTTTCTTT. Residues: CASGDGAMNPEAFF.